The clone carrying this T cell receptor beta chain was counted between two and nine times. This entry is derived from a study of blood T cell repertoires in COVID-19. The CDR3 contains 15 residues. The V and J ends lost 7 bases and 4 bases respectively, with 19 bases between them. Germline lookup yields CDR1 LNHDA and CDR2 SQIVND (reference sequence). In the study's own analysis: Cell counts per sample came from amplifying reference gene primers. Repertoires were generated with immunoSEQ multiplex PCR, while TCRdb's copy carries only in-frame clones and drops some. That table is the source of V, J and clone size, and D and trimming were worked out from the DNA. Among 100,000 or so clones listed, approximately 80% were seen once.

This TCR derives from a man in his 70s with active or convalescent COVID-19. The chain links TRBV19 to TRBJ1-1; the D gene is possibly TRBD1 (6 bases). Sequenced: peripheral blood. DNA of the CDR3: TGTGCCAGTACCCCGGCCCTTAGGGGGGGCACTGAAGCTTTCTTT. Protein: CASTPALRGGTEAFF.